This is a list of T cell receptor beta chains from one sample in a study of a mutant IDH1 vaccine in newly diagnosed glioma. Clones were read by immunoSEQ multiplex PCR, and TCRdb kept only the in-frame ones, dropping some. The repertoire consists of roughly 68,000 clones, with roughly four fifths occurring once and the leading ten covering roughly 4.3%. No cognate antigen is known for these TCRs. Sequences were derived from PBMCs, sampled from a glioma patient whose treatment included an IDH1 peptide vaccine. Receptor source: a man between 45 and 60 years old with glioma. Both conserved end residues are trimmed from each CDR3.

j_gene | v_gene | CDR3aa
TRBJ1-1 | TRBV6-1 | ASSDRSRNTEAF
TRBJ2-1 | TRBV27 | ASSLGGTSVYNEQF
TRBJ1-1 | TRBV7-9 | ASSFTNRGLTEAF
TRBJ2-7 | TRBV9 | ASSVASSGVRYEQY
TRBJ1-1 | TRBV5-6 | ASSLGLGQVGAF
TRBJ2-3 | TRBV15 | ATSSGGLSTDTQY
TRBJ2-3 | TRBV2 | ASGGLTDTQY
TRBJ1-5 | TRBV2 | ASVEWGTGQPQH
TRBJ1-1 | TRBV5-6 | ASSYSGAGNEAF
TRBJ2-1 | TRBV30 | AWEGDVAGEQF
TRBJ2-1 | TRBV4-2 | ASSYGGLYNEQF
TRBJ2-1 | TRBV19 | ASSIGLGSVEQF
TRBJ2-1 | TRBV7-7 | ASSLDSYNEQF
TRBJ1-5 | TRBV2 | ASSEQGDPGH